Listed below are T cell receptor beta chains from one sample, sequenced in a study of T-cell memory formation after mild COVID-19. TCRdb re-analysed the 5' RACE reads in MiXCR, keeping a single row per CDR3 protein. The data contain roughly 150,000 distinct CDR3 sequences, about 14% of them singletons. Sequences were obtained from PBMCs or a T cell subset sorted from them (not recorded which). Every receptor here comes from an adult woman who had mild COVID-19 (a few samples of this study predate the infection). Cell type and time point are not known. Each CDR3 is given with its conserved first and last residue. The D gene is left open where the match is weak. Clone size is stated in some rows and not others, as once, few, many or a class when expanded.

J	V	size	length	D	DNA	CDR3
TRBJ2-3	TRBV15	few	12	-	TGTGCCACCAGCAGAGTAGGCTATACGCAGTATTTT	CATSRVGYTQYF
TRBJ2-1	TRBV5-1	once	16	-	TGCGCCAGCAGATTGGGGGGGGCTAGCTCCTACAATGAGCAGTTCTTC	CASRLGGASSYNEQFF
TRBJ2-1	TRBV2	few	10	-	TGTGCCAGCAGTGGGTTTGAGCAGTTCTTC	CASSGFEQFF
TRBJ2-7	TRBV29-1	few	14	TRBD1	TGCAGCGTGCAATACCGGGACAGGCCCTACGAGCAGTACTTC	CSVQYRDRPYEQYF
TRBJ2-5	TRBV6-2/TRBV6-3	-	14	-	TGTGCCAGCAGTTACTCCGGGAGTAGGGAGACCCAGTACTTC	CASSYSGSRETQYF
TRBJ2-2	TRBV5-5	many	19	TRBD1	TGTGCCAGCAGCTTGGTCACCGGGGGCAGGGGGCGCAGCACCGGGGAGCTGTTTTTT	CASSLVTGGRGRSTGELFF
TRBJ1-5	TRBV20-1	few	15	-	TGCAGTGCTAGAAAGCTTGGGACACTAAATCAGCCCCAGCATTTT	CSARKLGTLNQPQHF
TRBJ2-7	TRBV19	-	13	TRBD2	TGTGCCAGTAGTAAGGTGGCGGGAGGGGAGCAGTACTTC	CASSKVAGGEQYF
TRBJ2-3	TRBV30	few	15	-	TGTGCCTGGGACACTGGAACCAGAGCCCCAGATACGCAGTATTTT	CAWDTGTRAPDTQYF
TRBJ2-1	TRBV7-3	few	14	-	TGTGCCAGCAGCCCGGACCAGTCCTACAATGAGCAGTTCTTC	CASSPDQSYNEQFF
TRBJ2-7	TRBV30	few	11	-	TGTGCCTGTGGGCGGGCACACGAGCAGTACTTC	CACGRAHEQYF
TRBJ2-1	TRBV7-6	-	12	-	TGTGCCAGCGGTCTTGGGGGTTATGAGCAGTTCTTC	CASGLGGYEQFF
TRBJ2-1	TRBV4-3	few	16	TRBD2	TGCGCCAGCAGCCAAGATATGAGCGGGAGTTACAATGAGCAGTTCTTC	CASSQDMSGSYNEQFF
TRBJ2-1	TRBV6-6	few	14	TRBD1	TGTGCCAGCATGAAGACAGGGGACTACAATGAGCAGTTCTTC	CASMKTGDYNEQFF
TRBJ1-1	TRBV20-1	-	14	-	TGCAGTGCTAGCGGAACTATCTGGAGCGTCGAAGCTTTCTTT	CSASGTIWSVEAFF
TRBJ2-7	TRBV20-1	-	16	-	TGCAGTGCTAGAGATGGGTGGGCAAGTGCACCCTACGAGCAGTACTTC	CSARDGWASAPYEQYF
TRBJ1-2	TRBV4-1	few	14	-	TGCGCCAGCAGCCAGAAGGGGGACCTTCGGGGCTACACCTTC	CASSQKGDLRGYTF
TRBJ2-2	TRBV24-1	-	16	TRBD1	TGTGCCACCAGTGACTCCCCCCGCACAGGGGCCGGGGAGCTGTTTTTT	CATSDSPRTGAGELFF
TRBJ2-2	TRBV10-3	-	19	TRBD2	TGTGCCATCAGAGCGGGACTAGCGGGGGGCCAGGGCGGCACCGGGGAGCTGTTTTTT	CAIRAGLAGGQGGTGELFF
TRBJ2-2	TRBV6-1	-	15	-	TGTGCCAGCAGTGAATATTTAGGGGACACCGGGGAGCTGTTTTTT	CASSEYLGDTGELFF
TRBJ2-6	TRBV12-3/TRBV12-4	few	16	-	TGTGCCAGCAGTTTACTTGGAGCCGCTGGGGCCAACGTCCTGACTTTC	CASSLLGAAGANVLTF
TRBJ2-7	TRBV14	-	12	-	TGTGCCAGCAGCCAAGATCGTCACGAGCAGTACTTC	CASSQDRHEQYF
TRBJ2-4	TRBV2	-	16	-	TGTGCCAGCAGTGAAGGTGGGGCGTTTGGCAAAAACATTCAGTACTTC	CASSEGGAFGKNIQYF
TRBJ1-1	TRBV6-5	few	13	-	TGTGCCAGCAGTTGGTCTGGGATCGCTGAAGCTTTCTTT	CASSWSGIAEAFF
TRBJ2-5	TRBV10-3	-	15	TRBD1	TGTGCCATCAGTGACCTTGGGACAGGGGAAGAGACCCAGTACTTC	CAISDLGTGEETQYF
TRBJ2-2	TRBV27	-	14	TRBD2	TGTGCCAGCCGAAGCGGGAGCTGGACCGGGGAGCTGTTTTTT	CASRSGSWTGELFF
TRBJ2-1	TRBV6-2/TRBV6-3	few	15	-	TGTGCCAGCAGTTACCCACCACGCGGCGACAATGAGCAGTTCTTC	CASSYPPRGDNEQFF
TRBJ2-3	TRBV20-1	-	14	-	TGCAGTGGCATGACCCGGAAGGGCACAGATACGCAGTATTTT	CSGMTRKGTDTQYF
TRBJ2-7	TRBV7-9	many	13	-	TGTGCCAGCAGCTCCGGGAGCTCCTACGAGCAGTACTTC	CASSSGSSYEQYF
TRBJ2-3	TRBV1	-	14	-	TGCACCAGCAGCCAAGATAGGGGAACAGATACGCAGTATTTT	CTSSQDRGTDTQYF
TRBJ2-2	TRBV24-1	-	17	TRBD2	TGTGCCACCAGTGACCCGGGGCAGCGGGGGTACACCGGGGAGCTGTTTTTT	CATSDPGQRGYTGELFF
TRBJ1-2	TRBV12-3/TRBV12-4	-	14	TRBD1	TGTGCCAGCAGTACCAGACAGGGAGGCTATGGCTACACCTTC	CASSTRQGGYGYTF
TRBJ2-1	TRBV6-2/TRBV6-3	-	15	-	TGTGCCAGCAGCGCAGGAACGGCGGATTACAATGAGCAGTTCTTC	CASSAGTADYNEQFF
TRBJ1-3	TRBV6-5	few	15	TRBD1	TGTGCCAGCAGTGAGGGGACAGGGGCTGGAAACACCATATATTTT	CASSEGTGAGNTIYF
TRBJ2-7	TRBV5-6	-	12	TRBD1	TGTGCCAGCAGAAGAGGGGGCGACGAGCAGTACTTC	CASRRGGDEQYF
TRBJ1-2	TRBV24-1	many	14	-	TGTGCCACCAGTGATTTGGGCTTTAACTATGGCTACACCTTC	CATSDLGFNYGYTF
TRBJ2-2	TRBV7-6	many	14	-	TGTGCCAGCAGCTTAGCCAGAAACACCGGGGAGCTGTTTTTT	CASSLARNTGELFF
TRBJ2-6	TRBV29-1	-	17	-	TGCAGCGTTGAAGGTGGGTTGGCAAGCTCTGGGGCCAACGTCCTGACTTTC	CSVEGGLASSGANVLTF
TRBJ1-5	TRBV5-6	-	14	-	TGTGCCAGCAGCTCGCGGAGAGGCAATCAGCCCCAGCATTTT	CASSSRRGNQPQHF
TRBJ2-2	TRBV7-8	few	16	-	TGTGCCAGCAGCGTTCAGGGGCGGGAAGGCACCGGGGAGCTGTTTTTT	CASSVQGREGTGELFF
TRBJ2-2	TRBV28	-	16	TRBD1	TGTGCCAGCAGAATTACCGGGACAGGGAACACCGGGGAGCTGTTTTTT	CASRITGTGNTGELFF
TRBJ2-5	TRBV5-1	-	16	TRBD2	TGCGCCAGCAGCTTGGAAGCTAGCGGGAGGAAAGAGACCCAGTACTTC	CASSLEASGRKETQYF
TRBJ2-2	TRBV20-1	-	16	TRBD2	TGCAGTGCTAGAGATGGGGCCGGACTAGACCCCGGGGAGCTGTTTTTT	CSARDGAGLDPGELFF
TRBJ2-7	TRBV4-3	medium-sized	15	-	TGCGCCAGCAGCCAAGTTGCGGATTTCTCCTACGAGCAGTACTTC	CASSQVADFSYEQYF
TRBJ2-7	TRBV12-3/TRBV12-4	many	12	-	TGTGCCAGCAGTTTGGGCCTCTACGAGCAGTACTTC	CASSLGLYEQYF
TRBJ2-3	TRBV7-9	few	13	-	TGTGCCAGCAGCTTAAGGGGCTCAGATACGCAGTATTTT	CASSLRGSDTQYF
TRBJ2-2	TRBV15	-	14	-	TGTGCCACCAGCAGGGAAGTCGGCACCGGGGAGCTGTTTTTT	CATSREVGTGELFF
TRBJ2-2	TRBV5-1	many	16	-	TGCGCCAGCAGCTTGAGCCTAGTAGCAAGGACCGGGGAGCTGTTTTTT	CASSLSLVARTGELFF
TRBJ2-1	TRBV6-2/TRBV6-3	few	15	TRBD2	TGTGCCAGCAGTTACCAAGCGGGAGGGTACAATGAGCAGTTCTTC	CASSYQAGGYNEQFF
TRBJ2-1	TRBV27	-	15	TRBD2	TGTGCCAGCAGACCAGGGACTAGCGGGAACTATGAGCAGTTCTTC	CASRPGTSGNYEQFF
TRBJ1-1	TRBV10-2	-	12	TRBD1	TGCGCCAGCAAGCCAGGGGGCACTGAAGCTTTCTTT	CASKPGGTEAFF
TRBJ1-5	TRBV7-9	-	15	TRBD1	TGTGCCAGCAGCATAACAGGGGATAGCAATCAGCCCCAGCATTTT	CASSITGDSNQPQHF
TRBJ2-7	TRBV6-2/TRBV6-3	-	16	TRBD2	TGTGCCAGCAGTTACCCTACTAGCGGGCTAACCTACGAGCAGTACTTC	CASSYPTSGLTYEQYF
TRBJ1-5	TRBV20-1	-	14	-	TGCAGTGCTAGAGCCGGGACAAGCAATCAGCCCCAGCATTTT	CSARAGTSNQPQHF